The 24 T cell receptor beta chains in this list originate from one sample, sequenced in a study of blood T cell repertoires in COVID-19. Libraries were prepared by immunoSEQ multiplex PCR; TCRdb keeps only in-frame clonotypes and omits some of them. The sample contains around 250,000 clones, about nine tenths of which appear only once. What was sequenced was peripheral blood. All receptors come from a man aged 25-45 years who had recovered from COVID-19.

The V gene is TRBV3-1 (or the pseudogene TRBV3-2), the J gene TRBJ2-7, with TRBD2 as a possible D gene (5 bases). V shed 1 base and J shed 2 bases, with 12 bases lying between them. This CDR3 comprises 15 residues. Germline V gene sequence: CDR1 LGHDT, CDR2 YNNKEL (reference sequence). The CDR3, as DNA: TGTGCCAGCAGCCAAGGCCTGACTACAACCTACGAGCAGTACTTC. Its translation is CASSQGLTTTYEQYF.

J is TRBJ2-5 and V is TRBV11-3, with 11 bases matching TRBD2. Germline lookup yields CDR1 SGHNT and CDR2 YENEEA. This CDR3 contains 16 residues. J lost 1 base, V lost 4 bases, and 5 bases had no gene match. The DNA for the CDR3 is TGTGCCAGCAGCTCGGGGACTAGCGGTCTCCAAGAGACCCAGTACTTC. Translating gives CASSSGTSGLQETQYF.

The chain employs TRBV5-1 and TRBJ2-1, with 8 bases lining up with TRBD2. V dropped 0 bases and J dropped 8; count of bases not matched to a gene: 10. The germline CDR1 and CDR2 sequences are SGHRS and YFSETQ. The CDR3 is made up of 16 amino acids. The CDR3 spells CASSLVPTSVVHEQFF. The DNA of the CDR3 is TGCGCCAGCAGCTTGGTCCCGACTAGCGTAGTCCATGAGCAGTTCTTC.

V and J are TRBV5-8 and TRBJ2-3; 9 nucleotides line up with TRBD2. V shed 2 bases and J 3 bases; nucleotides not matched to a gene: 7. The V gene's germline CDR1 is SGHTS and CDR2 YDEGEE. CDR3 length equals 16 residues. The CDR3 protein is CASSLLAGVGTDTQYF. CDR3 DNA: TGTGCCAGCAGCTTATTAGCGGGGGTGGGGACAGATACGCAGTATTTT.

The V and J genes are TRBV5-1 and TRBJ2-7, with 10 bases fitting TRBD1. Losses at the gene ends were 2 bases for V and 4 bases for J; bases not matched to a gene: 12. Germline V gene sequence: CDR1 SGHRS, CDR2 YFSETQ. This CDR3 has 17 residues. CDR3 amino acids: CASSLPSAGQGGYEQYF. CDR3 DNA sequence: TGCGCCAGCAGCTTACCATCAGCAGGACAGGGGGGATACGAGCAGTACTTC.

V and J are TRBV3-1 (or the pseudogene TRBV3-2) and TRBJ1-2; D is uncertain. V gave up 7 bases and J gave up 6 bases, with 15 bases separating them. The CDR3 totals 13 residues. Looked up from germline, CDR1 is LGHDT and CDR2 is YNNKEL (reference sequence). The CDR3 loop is CASTSGRADGYTF. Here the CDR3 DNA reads TGTGCCAGCACCTCCGGGAGGGCGGATGGCTACACCTTC.

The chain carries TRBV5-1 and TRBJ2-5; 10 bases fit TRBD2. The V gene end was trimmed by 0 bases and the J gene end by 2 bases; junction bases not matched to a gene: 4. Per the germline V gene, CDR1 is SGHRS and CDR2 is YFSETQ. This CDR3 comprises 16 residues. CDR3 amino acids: CASSLGGLARQETQYF. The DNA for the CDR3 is TGCGCCAGCAGCTTGGGGGGACTAGCGCGTCAAGAGACCCAGTACTTC.

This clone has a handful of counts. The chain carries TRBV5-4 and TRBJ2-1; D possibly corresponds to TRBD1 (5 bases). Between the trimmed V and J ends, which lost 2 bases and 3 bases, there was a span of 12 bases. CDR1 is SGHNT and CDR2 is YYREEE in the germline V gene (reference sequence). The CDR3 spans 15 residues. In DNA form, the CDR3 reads TGTGCCAGCAGCTTCAAGGGGTGGGACTACAATGAGCAGTTCTTC. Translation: CASSFKGWDYNEQFF.

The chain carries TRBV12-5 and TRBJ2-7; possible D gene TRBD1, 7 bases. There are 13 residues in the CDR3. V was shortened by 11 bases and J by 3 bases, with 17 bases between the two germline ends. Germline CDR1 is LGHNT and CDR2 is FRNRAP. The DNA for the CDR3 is TGTGCTTCTCAGGGGGGCGGCCACTACGAGCAGTACTTC. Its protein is CASQGGGHYEQYF.

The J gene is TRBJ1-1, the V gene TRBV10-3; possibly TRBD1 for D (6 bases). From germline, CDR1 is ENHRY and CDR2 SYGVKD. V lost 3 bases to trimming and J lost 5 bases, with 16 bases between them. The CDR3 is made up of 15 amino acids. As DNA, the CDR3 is TGTGCCATCAGTGAATGGCAGGGGAAAGTTACTGAAGCTTTCTTT. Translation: CAISEWQGKVTEAFF.

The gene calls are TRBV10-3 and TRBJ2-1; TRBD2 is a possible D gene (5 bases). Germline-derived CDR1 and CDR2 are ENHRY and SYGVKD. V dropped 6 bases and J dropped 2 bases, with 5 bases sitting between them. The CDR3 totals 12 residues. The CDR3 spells CAISGTYNEQFF. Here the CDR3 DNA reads TGTGCCATCAGCGGGACCTACAATGAGCAGTTCTTC.

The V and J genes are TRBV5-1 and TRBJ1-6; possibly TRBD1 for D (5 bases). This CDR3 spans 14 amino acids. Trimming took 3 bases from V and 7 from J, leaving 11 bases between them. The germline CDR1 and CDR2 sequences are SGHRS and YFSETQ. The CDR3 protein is CASSSDSPNSPLHF. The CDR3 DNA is TGCGCCAGCAGCTCTGACAGTCCCAATTCACCCCTCCACTTT.

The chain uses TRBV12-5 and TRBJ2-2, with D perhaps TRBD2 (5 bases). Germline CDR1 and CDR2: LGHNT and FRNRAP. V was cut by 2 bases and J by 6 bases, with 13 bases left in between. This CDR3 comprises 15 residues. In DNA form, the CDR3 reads TGTGCTAGTGGTTTGTCGGACTTGCATCCCGGGGAGCTGTTTTTT. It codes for CASGLSDLHPGELFF.

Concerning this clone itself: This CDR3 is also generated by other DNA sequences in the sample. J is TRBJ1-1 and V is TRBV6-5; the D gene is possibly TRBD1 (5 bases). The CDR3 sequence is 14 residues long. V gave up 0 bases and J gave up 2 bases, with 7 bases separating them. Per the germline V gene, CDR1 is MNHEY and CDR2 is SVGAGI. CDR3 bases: TGTGCCAGCAGTTACTCGCAGGGTAACACTGAAGCTTTCTTT. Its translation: CASSYSQGNTEAFF.

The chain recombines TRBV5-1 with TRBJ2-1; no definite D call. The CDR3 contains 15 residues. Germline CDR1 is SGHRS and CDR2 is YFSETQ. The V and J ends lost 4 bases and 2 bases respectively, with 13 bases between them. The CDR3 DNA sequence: TGCGCCAGCAGCGTGGGTCTTAGCACCTACAATGAGCAGTTCTTC. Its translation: CASSVGLSTYNEQFF. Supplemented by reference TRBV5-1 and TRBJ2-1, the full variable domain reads KAGVTQTPRYLIKTRGQQVTLSCSPISGHRSVSWYQQTPGQGLQFLFEYFSETQRNKGNFPGRFSGRQFSNSRSEMNVSTLELGDSALYLCASSVGLSTYNEQFFGPGTRLTVL.

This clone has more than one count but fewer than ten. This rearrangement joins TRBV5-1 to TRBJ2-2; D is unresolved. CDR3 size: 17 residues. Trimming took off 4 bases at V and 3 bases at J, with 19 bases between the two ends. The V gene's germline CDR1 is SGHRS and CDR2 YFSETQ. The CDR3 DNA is TGCGCCAGCAGCCGCACCGCCCTAGATGCGCACACCGGGGAGCTGTTTTTT. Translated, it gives CASSRTALDAHTGELFF.

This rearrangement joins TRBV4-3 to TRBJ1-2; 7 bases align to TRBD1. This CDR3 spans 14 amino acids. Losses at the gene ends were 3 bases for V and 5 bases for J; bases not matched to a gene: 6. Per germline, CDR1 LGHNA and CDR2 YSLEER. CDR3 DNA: TGCGCCAGCAGCCAGCCAGGACAGGAATATGGCTACACCTTC. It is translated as CASSQPGQEYGYTF.

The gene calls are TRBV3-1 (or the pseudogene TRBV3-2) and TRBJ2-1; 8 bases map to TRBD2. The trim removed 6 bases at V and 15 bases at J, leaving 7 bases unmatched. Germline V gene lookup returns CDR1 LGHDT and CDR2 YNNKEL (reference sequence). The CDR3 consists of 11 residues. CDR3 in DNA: TGTGCCAGCAGTTCGGGGGGGTGGATGTTCTTC. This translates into CASSSGGWMFF.

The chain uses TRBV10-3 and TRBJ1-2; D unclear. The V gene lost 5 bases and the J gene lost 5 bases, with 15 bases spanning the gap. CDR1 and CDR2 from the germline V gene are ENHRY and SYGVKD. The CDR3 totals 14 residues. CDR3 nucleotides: TGTGCCATCAGTCCGGGGAATCGCAGATATGGCTACACCTTC. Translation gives CAISPGNRRYGYTF.

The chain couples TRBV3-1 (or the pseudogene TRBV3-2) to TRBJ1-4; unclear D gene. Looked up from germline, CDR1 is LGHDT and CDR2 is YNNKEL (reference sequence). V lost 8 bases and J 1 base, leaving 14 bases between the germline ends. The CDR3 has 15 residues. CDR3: CASGEGWGTNEKLFF. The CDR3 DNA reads TGTGCCAGCGGCGAGGGATGGGGAACTAATGAAAAACTGTTTTTT.

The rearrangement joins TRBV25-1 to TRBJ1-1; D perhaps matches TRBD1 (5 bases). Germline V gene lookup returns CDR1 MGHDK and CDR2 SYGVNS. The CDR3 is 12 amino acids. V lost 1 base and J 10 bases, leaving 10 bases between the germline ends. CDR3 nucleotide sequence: TGTGCCAGCAGTGAATGGGGGGAGGGAGCTTTCTTT. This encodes CASSEWGEGAFF.

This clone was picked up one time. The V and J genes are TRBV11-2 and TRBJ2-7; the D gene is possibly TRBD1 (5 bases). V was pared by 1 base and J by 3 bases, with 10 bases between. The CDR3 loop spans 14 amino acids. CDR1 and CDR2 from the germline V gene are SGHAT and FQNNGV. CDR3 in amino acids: CASSLGQGIYEQYF. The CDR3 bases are TGTGCCAGCAGCTTAGGCCAGGGAATCTACGAGCAGTACTTC. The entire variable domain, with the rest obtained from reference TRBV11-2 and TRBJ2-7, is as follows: EAGVAQSPRYKIIEKRQSVAFWCNPISGHATLYWYQQILGQGPKLLIQFQNNGVVDDSQLPKDRFSAERLKGVDSTLKIQPAKLEDSAVYLCASSLGQGIYEQYFGPGTRLTVT.

This CDR3 reads CASSLGQGGTGELFF. In nucleotides, the CDR3 is TGTGCCAGCAGCTTGGGACAGGGAGGCACCGGGGAGCTGTTTTTT. The rearrangement joins TRBV7-9 to TRBJ2-2; 9 bases map to TRBD1. The CDR3 extends over 15 amino acids. With V trimmed by 3 bases and J by 4 bases, 3 bases remained unmatched. CDR1 is SEHNR and CDR2 is FQNEAQ in the germline V gene (reference sequence).

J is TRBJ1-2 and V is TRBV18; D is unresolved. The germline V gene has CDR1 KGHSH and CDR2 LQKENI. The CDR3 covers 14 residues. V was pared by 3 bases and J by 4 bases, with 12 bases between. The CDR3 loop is CASSPLEGGYGYTF. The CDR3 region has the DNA TGTGCCAGCTCACCTCTGGAGGGCGGCTATGGCTACACCTTC.